This TCR beta chain was observed in a study of T cell changes during pregnancy in multiple sclerosis. Clones were read by immunoSEQ multiplex PCR, and TCRdb kept only the in-frame ones, dropping some. This sample has over 35,000 clones, with 92% found just once. The germline gives CDR1 MGHRA, CDR2 YSYEKL. This CDR3 comprises 14 residues. V shed 3 bases and J shed 5 bases, with 14 bases lying between them. The genes are TRBV4-1 and TRBJ2-7, with a tentative D call TRBD2 (5 bases). The TCR comes from a female donor with multiple sclerosis, enrolled in a pregnancy study. The starting material was CD8+ T cells from peripheral blood mononuclear cells, obtained in the first trimester of pregnancy. CDR3 sequence (DNA): TGCGCCAGCAGCCAGAACGGGAACACTAACGAGCAGTACTTC. It codes for CASSQNGNTNEQYF.